This entry lists 8 T cell receptor beta chains sequenced from one sample in a study of tumor-infiltrating lymphocytes in primary liver carcinoma. The blood RNA (from unsorted whole blood) was obtained, and germline DNA was also extracted. Priming with a constant-region primer yielded TCR beta cDNA from around 540 ng total RNA. Amplification in three nested multiplex PCR rounds with slightly modified ARM-PCR gave rise to TCR beta libraries. Running roughly 10 cycles apiece, the first two PCR rounds relied on TRBV1-TRBV30 forward primers together with a C-beta reverse primer. From the multiplex PCR reads, TCRdb called clonotypes with MiXCR, one entry per CDR3 protein. This sample has 190,000 or so distinct CDR3 sequences; 65% occur once, and the top ten carry 6% to 8.5%. Sequenced input: peripheral blood. The receptors here all came from a woman between 55 and 75 years old with primary liver carcinoma and hepatitis B virus infection.

This clonotype was found many times. The chain carries TRBV6-1 and TRBJ1-2; 11 bases are a match to TRBD1. Losses at the gene ends were 0 bases for V and 6 bases for J; bases not matched to a gene: 9. The V gene's germline CDR1 is MNHNS and CDR2 SASEGT. The CDR3 loop spans 17 amino acids. CDR3 DNA sequence: TGTGCCAGCAGTGAAGCGGGACCGGGACAGGGGGTTAATGGCTACACCTTC. This sequence encodes CASSEAGPGQGVNGYTF.

Of note for this clonotype: A clone one base away is much larger, so this may be a read error. This chain connects TRBV6-6 to TRBJ2-5, with D perhaps matching TRBD1 (5 bases). The V end was cut by 2 bases, the J end by 1 base, with 11 bases between. Germline values: CDR1 MNHNY, CDR2 SVGAGI (reference sequence). The CDR3 has 15 amino acids. As DNA, the CDR3 is TGTGCCAGCAGTTACAGCCAGGGCCTCCAAGAGACCCAGTACTTC. This gives the protein CASSYSQGLQETQYF.

This clonotype has ten or more counts. The chain joins TRBV11-3 to TRBJ2-7; D possibly matches TRBD1 or TRBD2 (5 bases each). Germline loops: CDR1 SGHNT, CDR2 YENEEA. V gave up 4 bases and J gave up 6 bases, with 10 bases separating them. CDR3 length: 12 amino acids. The CDR3: CASSWGPSEQYF. The CDR3 region has the DNA TGTGCCAGCAGCTGGGGACCTAGCGAGCAGTACTTC.

The rearrangement uses TRBV6-5 and TRBJ2-7; 8 bases fit TRBD2. In germline, CDR1 is MNHEY, CDR2 SVGAGI. V lost 7 bases and J lost 2; bases outside the gene matches: 13. The CDR3 has 16 residues. The CDR3 DNA reads as TGTGCCAGCAAGCTTGGTAGCGGGACCCCAACCTACGAGCAGTACTTC. Its translation is CASKLGSGTPTYEQYF.

A single count supports this clonotype. The germline gene is not matched at one end of the junction; a read error may be the cause. The genes are TRBV6-5 and TRBJ2-5; D is perhaps TRBD1 (6 bases). Looked up from germline, CDR1 is MNHEY and CDR2 is SVGAGI. The CDR3 covers 14 residues. The CDR3 coding sequence is TGTGCCAGCAATAACCTCAGGGGTCAAGAGACCCAGTACTTT. It encodes CASNNLRGQETQYF.

There are many counts of this clonotype. The genes are TRBV10-2 and TRBJ2-2; TRBD2 agrees at 9 bases. Germline CDR1 WSHSY, CDR2 SAAADI. J lost 3 bases, V lost 4 bases, and 6 bases had no gene match. CDR3 length: 16 residues. The CDR3 loop reads CASSAQREDYTGELFF. CDR3 coding DNA: TGCGCCAGCAGTGCCCAGCGGGAGGACTACACCGGGGAGCTGTTTTTT.

The chain couples TRBV6-1 to TRBJ2-1, with 15 bases matching TRBD2. In germline, CDR1 is MNHNS, CDR2 SASEGT. The CDR3 totals 16 residues. J gave up 8 bases and V 11 bases, and 13 bases lay outside the gene matches. CDR3 residues: CAAQRGLAGGTYEQFF. The DNA for the CDR3 is TGTGCCGCACAGAGAGGACTAGCGGGAGGGACGTATGAGCAGTTCTTC.

The sample holds a few counts of this clonotype. The gene calls are TRBV5-1 and TRBJ2-3; D is uncertain. Trimming left V 0 bases short and J 2 bases short, with 7 bases between. The CDR3 runs 14 residues. Per the germline V gene, CDR1 is SGHRS and CDR2 is YFSETQ. The CDR3 protein is CASSLAQATDTQYF. The CDR3 DNA sequence: TGCGCCAGCAGCTTGGCCCAGGCCACAGATACGCAGTATTTT.